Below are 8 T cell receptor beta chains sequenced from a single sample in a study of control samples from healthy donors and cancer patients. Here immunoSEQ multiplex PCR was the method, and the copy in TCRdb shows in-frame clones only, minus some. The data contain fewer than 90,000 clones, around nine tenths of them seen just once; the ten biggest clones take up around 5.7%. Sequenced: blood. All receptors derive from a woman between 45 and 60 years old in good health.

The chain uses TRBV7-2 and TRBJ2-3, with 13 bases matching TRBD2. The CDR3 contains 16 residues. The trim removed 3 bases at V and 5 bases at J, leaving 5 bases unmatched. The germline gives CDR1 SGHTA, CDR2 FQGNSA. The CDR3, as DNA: TGTGCCAGCAGCTTTGGACTAGCGGGGGTAATAGATACGCAGTATTTT. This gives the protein CASSFGLAGVIDTQYF.

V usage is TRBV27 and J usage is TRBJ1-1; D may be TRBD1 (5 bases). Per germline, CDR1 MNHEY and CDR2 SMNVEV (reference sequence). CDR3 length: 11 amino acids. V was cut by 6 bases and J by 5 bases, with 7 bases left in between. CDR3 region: CASRRGTEAFF. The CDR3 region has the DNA TGTGCCAGCAGAAGGGGTACTGAAGCTTTCTTT.

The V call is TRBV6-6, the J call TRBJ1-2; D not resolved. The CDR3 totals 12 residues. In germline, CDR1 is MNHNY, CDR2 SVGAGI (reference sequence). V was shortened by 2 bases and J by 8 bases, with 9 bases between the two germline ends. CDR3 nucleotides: TGTGCCAGCAGTTACACCCGTGGCGGCTACACCTTC. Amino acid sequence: CASSYTRGGYTF.

The CDR3 DNA follows: TGTGCCAGCAGCCACCTGACAGGGTCGAACACTGAAGCTTTCTTT. Translation gives CASSHLTGSNTEAFF. The chain employs TRBV5-4 and TRBJ1-1, with 7 bases that match TRBD1. V lost 4 bases to trimming and J lost 1 base; unmatched junction nucleotides: 7. The CDR3 sequence is 15 residues long. The germline gives CDR1 SGHNT, CDR2 YYREEE (reference sequence).

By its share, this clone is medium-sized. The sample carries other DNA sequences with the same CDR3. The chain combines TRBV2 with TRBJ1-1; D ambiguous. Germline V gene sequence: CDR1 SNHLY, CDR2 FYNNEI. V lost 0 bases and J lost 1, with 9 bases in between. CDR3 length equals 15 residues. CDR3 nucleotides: TGTGCCAGCAGTGAAGCAGGAGTGGGGAACACTGAAGCTTTCTTT. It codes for CASSEAGVGNTEAFF.

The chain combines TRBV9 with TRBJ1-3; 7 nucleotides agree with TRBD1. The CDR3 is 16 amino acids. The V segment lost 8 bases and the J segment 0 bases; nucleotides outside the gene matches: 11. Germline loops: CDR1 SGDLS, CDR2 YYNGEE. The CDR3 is CARGGQRRSSGNTIYF. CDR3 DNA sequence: TGTGCCAGGGGGGGACAGCGCCGAAGCTCTGGAAACACCATATATTTT. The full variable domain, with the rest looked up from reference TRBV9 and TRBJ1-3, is DSGVTQTPKHLITATGQRVTLRCSPRSGDLSVYWYQQSLDQGLQFLIQYYNGEERAKGNILERFSAQQFPDLHSELNLSSLELGDSALYFCARGGQRRSSGNTIYFGEGSWLTVV.

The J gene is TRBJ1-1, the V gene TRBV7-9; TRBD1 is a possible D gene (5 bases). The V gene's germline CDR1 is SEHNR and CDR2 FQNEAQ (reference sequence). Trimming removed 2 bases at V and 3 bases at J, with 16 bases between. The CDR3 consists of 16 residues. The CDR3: CASSLMRQGRDTEAFF. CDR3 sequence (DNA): TGTGCCAGCAGCTTAATGAGGCAGGGAAGGGACACTGAAGCTTTCTTT. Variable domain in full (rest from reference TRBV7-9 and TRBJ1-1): DTGVSQNPRHKITKRGQNVTFRCDPISEHNRLYWYRQTLGQGPEFLTYFQNEAQLEKSRLLSDRFSAERPKGSFSTLEIQRTEQGDSAMYLCASSLMRQGRDTEAFFGQGTRLTVV.

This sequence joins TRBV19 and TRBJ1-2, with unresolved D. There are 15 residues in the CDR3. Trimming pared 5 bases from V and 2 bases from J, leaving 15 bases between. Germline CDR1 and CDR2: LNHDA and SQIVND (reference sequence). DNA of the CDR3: TGTGCCAGTAGTCCCCACGACACCCTAAACTATGGCTACACCTTC. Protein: CASSPHDTLNYGYTF.